The 24 T cell receptor beta chains below all came from one sample that was sequenced in a study of T cell repertoires in cytomegalovirus infection. TCRdb reprocessed the reads via MiXCR and lists one record per CDR3 protein. This sample carries 200,000 to 250,000 distinct CDR3 sequences, about 20% of them seen once, and the ten largest clones take roughly 18%. Sequencing was done on a sample of CD8+ T cells from PBMCs. The receptors derive from a human donor in good health (CMV status not recorded). Some clones in this sample may be carry-over from other donors' samples.

This clonotype showed up just a few times. V and J are TRBV27 and TRBJ2-7, with D perhaps TRBD2 (5 bases). The CDR3 has 15 residues. V was clipped by 7 bases and J by 5 bases, with 21 bases between them. The germline CDR1 and CDR2 sequences are MNHEY and SMNVEV (reference sequence). DNA for the CDR3: TGTGCCAGCAAAAACCCCCGGGGAGAGGGCCACGAGCAGTACTTC. Residues: CASKNPRGEGHEQYF.

CDR3 DNA sequence: TGTGCCAGCAGCTTAGGGTTCGCAGCAACTAATGAAAAACTGTTTTTT. Protein sequence: CASSLGFAATNEKLFF. The V gene is TRBV7-8, the J gene TRBJ1-4, with unresolved D. The CDR3 runs 16 residues. Deletions cut 1 base from V and 0 bases from J, with 9 bases between. Germline loops: CDR1 SGHVS, CDR2 FQNEAQ. Looking up the rest from reference TRBV7-8 and TRBJ1-4 gives the full variable domain: GAGVSQSPRYKVAKRGQDVALRCDPISGHVSLFWYQQALGQGPEFLTYFQNEAQLDKSGLPSDRFFAERPEGSVSTLKIQRTQQEDSAVYLCASSLGFAATNEKLFFGSGTQLSVL.

This rearrangement joins TRBV27 to TRBJ1-6; a weak D match, TRBD1 (5 bases). The CDR3 consists of 15 residues. V lost 8 bases, J lost 1 base, and 12 bases lay in between. The germline gives CDR1 MNHEY, CDR2 SMNVEV (reference sequence). The CDR3 DNA reads TGTGCCAGCCGACCGGGGGAGTCCTATAATTCACCCCTCCACTTT. Amino acids: CASRPGESYNSPLHF.

The rearrangement uses TRBV6-6 and TRBJ2-4; 8 nucleotides agree with TRBD2. V was pared by 6 bases and J by 6 bases, with 7 bases of the junction left unmatched. Germline CDR1 MNHNY, CDR2 SVGAGI (reference sequence). CDR3 length: 14 residues. The CDR3 DNA sequence: TGTGCCAGCAGCCCCGGGGGGGAAAGAAACATTCAGTACTTC. Translating it yields CASSPGGERNIQYF.

This clonotype came up a few times. The chain has TRBV20-1 and TRBJ2-5, with a possible D match to TRBD1 (5 bases). The CDR3 loop spans 13 amino acids. Germline assignment: CDR1 DFQATT and CDR2 SNEGSKA (reference sequence). V was pared by 6 bases and J by 4 bases, with 15 bases between. The CDR3, as DNA: TGCAGTGCCTTAAAGGGGTGGGGAGAGACCCAGTACTTC. Translated, it gives CSALKGWGETQYF.

The chain employs TRBV7-8 and TRBJ2-5; 7 nucleotides match TRBD1. J was trimmed by 3 bases and V by 4 bases; bases with no gene match: 2. The CDR3 extends over 13 amino acids. Germline assignment: CDR1 SGHVS and CDR2 FQNEAQ. DNA of the CDR3: TGTGCCAGCAGCTACAGGGGAGAAGAGACCCAGTACTTC. Its protein is CASSYRGEETQYF.

Remarks on this clonotype: Germline and junction disagree at one end, which may indicate a read error. The J gene is TRBJ1-1, the V gene TRBV12-3 or TRBV12-4; 7 bases map to TRBD1. This CDR3 region has 10 residues. CDR3 residues: CASSFQGEAF. The CDR3 nucleotides are TGTGCCAGCAGTTTCCAGGGGGAAGCTTTC.

This clonotype was counted a few times. The chain recombines TRBV9 with TRBJ1-1; a weak D match, TRBD1 (6 bases). Germline loops: CDR1 SGDLS, CDR2 YYNGEE. The ends were cut back, 3 bases at V and 6 bases at J, with 15 bases in the middle. The CDR3 has 14 residues. The CDR3 DNA reads TGTGCCAGCAGCGCCCTAACAGGGTACCCTGAAGCTTTCTTT. Translated, it gives CASSALTGYPEAFF.

With regard to this clonotype: One junction end does not reproduce the germline sequence, and a read error may be involved. The chain recombines TRBV5-5 with TRBJ2-7; TRBD1 or TRBD2 may be the D gene (5 bases each). The CDR3 length is 13 residues. The germline V gene has CDR1 SGHKS and CDR2 YYEKEE (reference sequence). CDR3 protein: CASSRDRSYKQYF. Here the CDR3 DNA reads TGTGCCAGCAGCCGGGACCGATCCTACAAGCAGTACTTC.

This clonotype came up many times. This sequence joins TRBV7-9 and TRBJ2-7, with 7 nucleotides matching TRBD1. Germline trimming cut 2 bases from V and 5 bases from J; bases unmatched to any gene: 9. CDR3 size: 15 residues. Germline V gene lookup returns CDR1 SEHNR and CDR2 FQNEAQ (reference sequence). The CDR3 loop reads CASSLSETGNNEQYF. The CDR3 DNA follows: TGTGCCAGCAGCTTATCCGAGACAGGGAACAACGAGCAGTACTTC.

The genes are TRBV27 and TRBJ2-2; perhaps TRBD1 as D (6 bases). The V gene's germline CDR1 is MNHEY and CDR2 SMNVEV (reference sequence). The CDR3 sequence is 16 residues long. V dropped 5 bases and J dropped 4 bases, with 17 bases sitting between them. For the CDR3, the DNA is TGTGCCAGCAGTCCCGGGACACTGTCGTTCACCGGGGAGCTGTTTTTT. Residues: CASSPGTLSFTGELFF.

The sample holds a few counts of this clonotype. V usage is TRBV27 and J usage is TRBJ2-1; D is unclear. Trimming removed 4 bases from V and 14 bases from J, with 15 bases in between. The CDR3 contains 12 residues. Germline lookup yields CDR1 MNHEY and CDR2 SMNVEV (reference sequence). For the CDR3, the DNA is TGTGCCAGCAGTTCCCGGGCTGCAAGTGAGTTCTTC. This encodes CASSSRAASEFF.

The table lists this clonotype with a few counts. The rearrangement links TRBV5-1 to TRBJ2-1; D is possibly TRBD2 (5 bases). This CDR3 comprises 12 residues. Trimming took off 6 bases at V and 10 bases at J, with 14 bases between the two ends. Germline CDR1 SGHRS, CDR2 YFSETQ. CDR3 protein: CASMGPTREQFF. The CDR3 DNA follows: TGCGCCAGCATGGGCCCCACTAGAGAGCAGTTCTTC.

The rearrangement joins TRBV7-6 to TRBJ1-5; 7 bases match TRBD1. The V gene end was trimmed by 4 bases and the J gene end by 5 bases; junction bases not matched to a gene: 8. CDR1 is SGHVS and CDR2 is FNYEAQ in the germline V gene. This CDR3 comprises 15 residues. The chain's CDR3 is CASSSDREGDQPQHF. For the CDR3, the DNA is TGTGCCAGCAGCTCTGACAGGGAAGGGGATCAGCCCCAGCATTTT.

This clonotype occurred a few times. The rearrangement joins TRBV6-2 or TRBV6-3 to TRBJ2-1; unclear D gene. V was cut by 5 bases and J by 7 bases, with 18 bases left in between. Germline-derived CDR1 and CDR2 are MNHEY and SVGEGT. CDR3 length: 15 amino acids. The CDR3 protein is CASSLELPGLNEQFF. The CDR3 DNA reads as TGTGCCAGCAGTCTAGAATTACCAGGCCTGAATGAGCAGTTCTTC.

Only one count was recorded for this clonotype. CDR3 sequence: CASSLVRIRDTIPDTQYF. For the CDR3, the DNA is TGTGCCAGCAGCTTGGTGCGTATCCGGGACACGATTCCAGATACGCAGTATTTT. V and J are TRBV5-4 and TRBJ2-3; TRBD1 is a possible D gene (6 bases). The CDR3 is made up of 18 amino acids. CDR1 is SGHNT and CDR2 is YYREEE in the germline V gene (reference sequence). V lost 0 bases to trimming and J lost 4 bases, with 21 bases between them.

This clonotype was observed a handful of times. The chain carries TRBV5-6 and TRBJ2-1; no definite D call. CDR3 length: 13 residues. Germline assignment: CDR1 SGHDT and CDR2 YYEEEE. V lost 0 bases, J lost 3 bases, and 4 bases lay in between. CDR3 region: CASSLVFYNEQFF. The CDR3 coding sequence is TGTGCCAGCAGCTTGGTGTTCTACAATGAGCAGTTCTTC.

The rearrangement uses TRBV12-3 or TRBV12-4 and TRBJ1-5, with 9 bases fitting TRBD1. The CDR3 extends over 14 amino acids. With 6 bases clipped from V and 2 bases from J, the junction kept 2 bases outside the gene matches. Here the CDR3 reads CASRDRGGNQPQHF. For the CDR3, the DNA is TGTGCCAGCAGGGACAGGGGCGGCAATCAGCCCCAGCATTTT.

The chain joins TRBV20-1 to TRBJ2-3; 12 bases are shared with TRBD2. The germline V gene encodes CDR1 DFQATT and CDR2 SNEGSKA (reference sequence). Trimming removed 6 bases from V and 5 bases from J; junction bases left unmatched: 12. The CDR3 runs to 16 residues. The CDR3 is CSAGDGLAGRGDTQYF. The CDR3 nucleotides read TGCAGTGCGGGGGACGGACTAGCGGGGAGGGGAGATACGCAGTATTTT.

The chain recombines TRBV7-2 with TRBJ2-5; 8 bases are a match to TRBD2. Trimming removed 5 bases from V and 2 bases from J; junction bases left unmatched: 7. The CDR3 consists of 15 residues. Germline values: CDR1 SGHTA, CDR2 FQGNSA. The CDR3 coding sequence is TGTGCCAGCAGCGCCGGGGGGGGCCCTCAAGAGACCCAGTACTTC. Residues: CASSAGGGPQETQYF.

This clonotype has a handful of counts. This chain connects TRBV5-6 to TRBJ2-2; no firm D call. CDR1 is SGHDT and CDR2 is YYEEEE in the germline V gene. The CDR3 has 12 residues. The germline V and J ends were trimmed by 2 bases and 7 bases, with 6 bases remaining between them. The CDR3: CASSFFDGELFF. Written as DNA, the CDR3 is TGTGCCAGCAGCTTCTTTGACGGGGAGCTGTTTTTT. The variable domain in full, completed from reference TRBV5-6 and TRBJ2-2, reads DAGVTQSPTHLIKTRGQQVTLRCSPKSGHDTVSWYQQALGQGPQFIFQYYEEEERQRGNFPDRFSGHQFPNYSSELNVNALLLGDSALYLCASSFFDGELFFGEGSRLTVL.

Points on this clonotype: A much larger clone lies one base from this, so it may be a read error. This sequence joins TRBV7-2 and TRBJ2-7; 12 bases fit TRBD2. This CDR3 has 14 residues. Germline-derived CDR1 and CDR2 are SGHTA and FQGNSA. The DNA for the CDR3 is TGTGCCAGCAGCTCGACTAGCGGGGGAGACGAGCATTACTTC. It specifies CASSSTSGGDEHYF.

This chain uses TRBV28 with TRBJ2-3; D is unclear. This CDR3 contains 16 residues. Trimming pared 7 bases from V and 0 bases from J, leaving 17 bases between. CDR1 MDHEN and CDR2 SYDVKM come from the germline V gene. CDR3 loop: CASTRSEKFSTDTQYF. The CDR3 bases are TGTGCCAGCACTCGAAGCGAGAAGTTTAGCACAGATACGCAGTATTTT.

As to this clonotype: A much bigger clone sits one base away, suggesting this may be a read error. The V and J genes are TRBV7-7 and TRBJ2-7; D gene unclear. Germline CDR1 is SSHAT and CDR2 is FNYEAQ (reference sequence). The CDR3 has 13 amino acids. The CDR3 coding sequence is TGTGCCAGCAGCCCTGACAACTCCCACGAGCAGTACTTC. Protein product: CASSPDNSHEQYF.